The 12 T cell receptor beta chains below all came from one sample that was sequenced in a study of PD-1 blockade in classical Hodgkin lymphoma. As to time point: cycle 4 day 1 (C4D1), after less than seven weeks of nivolumab. All patients relapsed after autologous stem cell transplantation, and brentuximab vedotin exposure varied. Thawed PBMCs yielded CD4+ T cells through magnetic negative selection. TCRdb keeps only in-frame clones here, not all; method: immunoSEQ multiplex PCR. The sample shows around 25,000 clones, 85% to 90% of them seen only once. The source material was CD4+ T cells from blood, sampled before the fourth cycle of nivolumab. The source is a human donor with classical Hodgkin lymphoma.

V is TRBV18 and J is TRBJ1-5, with D tentatively TRBD1 (5 bases). Germline V gene lookup returns CDR1 KGHSH and CDR2 LQKENI. The germline V and J ends were trimmed by 6 bases and 6 bases, with 21 bases remaining between them. This CDR3 spans 16 amino acids. The CDR3 loop is CASSTRSTGGGQPQHF. In DNA, the CDR3 is TGTGCCAGCTCTACCAGATCTACAGGTGGGGGTCAGCCCCAGCATTTT. Using reference TRBV18 and TRBJ1-5 for the parts outside the CDR3, the full variable domain is NAGVMQNPRHLVRRRGQEARLRCSPMKGHSHVYWYRQLPEEGLKFMVYLQKENIIDESGMPKERFSAEFPKEGPSILRIQQVVRGDSAAYFCASSTRSTGGGQPQHFGDGTRLSIL.

The V and J genes are TRBV19 and TRBJ2-7; 9 nucleotides match TRBD1. V gave up 6 bases and J gave up 6 bases; unmatched junction bases: 12. The CDR3 length is 15 residues. CDR1 is LNHDA and CDR2 is SQIVND in the germline V gene (reference sequence). The CDR3: CASRAPGTGQTEQYF. The CDR3 DNA follows: TGTGCCAGTAGGGCCCCCGGGACAGGGCAAACCGAGCAGTACTTC.

The genes are TRBV5-1 and TRBJ2-3, with TRBD2 matching 12 bases. CDR1 is SGHRS, CDR2 YFSETQ, per germline. The CDR3 totals 17 residues. The J segment lost 1 base and the V segment lost 4 bases, leaving 7 bases of the junction unmatched. The CDR3 region is CASSDPGLAGRTDTQYF. CDR3 DNA: TGCGCCAGCAGCGACCCTGGACTAGCGGGGCGCACAGATACGCAGTATTTT.

This rearrangement joins TRBV2 to TRBJ1-1; D might be TRBD1 (6 bases). The CDR3 runs 13 residues. CDR1 is SNHLY and CDR2 is FYNNEI in the germline V gene. Trimming removed 6 bases at V and 2 bases at J, with 10 bases between. CDR3 sequence (DNA): TGTGCCAGCAGCGGGACACGCAACACTGAAGCTTTCTTT. It codes for CASSGTRNTEAFF.

The chain is built from TRBV4-2 and TRBJ2-2; TRBD2 agrees at 9 bases. The germline V gene has CDR1 LGHNA and CDR2 YNFKEQ. Germline trimming cut 0 bases from V and 3 bases from J; bases unmatched to any gene: 2. The CDR3 covers 16 residues. DNA for the CDR3: TGTGCCAGCAGCCAAGATCGACTAGCGGACACCGGGGAGCTGTTTTTT. It specifies CASSQDRLADTGELFF.

This clone was seen a handful of times. The chain links TRBV30 to TRBJ1-2, with a possible D match to TRBD1 (6 bases). The CDR3 consists of 14 residues. V was trimmed by 2 bases and J by 4 bases, leaving 14 bases between them. Germline CDR1 is GTSNPN and CDR2 is SVGIG (reference sequence). As DNA, the CDR3 is TGTGCCTGGAGTACCCCAGGACAGTTCTATGGCTACACCTTC. Translation: CAWSTPGQFYGYTF. The variable domain in full, with the rest retrieved from reference TRBV30 and TRBJ1-2, is SQTIHQWPATLVQPVGSPLSLECTVEGTSNPNLYWYRQAAGRGLQLLFYSVGIGQISSEVPQNLSASRPQDRQFILSSKKLLLSDSGFYLCAWSTPGQFYGYTFGSGTRLTVV.

The CDR3 nucleotides are TGCGCCAGCAGCTTGGCCTGGCAGGGGGCGGACACCATATATTTT. This codes for CASSLAWQGADTIYF. V usage is TRBV5-1 and J usage is TRBJ1-3, with 8 bases matching TRBD1. Germline values: CDR1 SGHRS, CDR2 YFSETQ. The V gene end was trimmed by 0 bases and the J gene end by 8 bases; junction bases not matched to a gene: 7. CDR3 size: 15 residues.

The J gene is TRBJ2-2, the V gene TRBV18; D is undetermined. This CDR3 contains 14 residues. V was clipped by 0 bases and J by 4 bases, with 6 bases between them. Germline V gene data show CDR1 as KGHSH and CDR2 as LQKENI. CDR3 residues: CASSPPERTGELFF. The CDR3 coding sequence is TGTGCCAGCTCACCACCGGAGCGCACCGGGGAGCTGTTTTTT.

This clone was picked up a small number of times. The rearrangement uses TRBV9 and TRBJ1-1; 7 nucleotides line up with TRBD1. After removal of 3 bases from V and 5 bases from J, the junction contained 4 bases not matched to a gene. The V gene's germline CDR1 is SGDLS and CDR2 YYNGEE. This CDR3 spans 13 amino acids. The CDR3 region is CASSAHRGTEAFF. CDR3 sequence (DNA): TGTGCCAGCAGCGCACACAGGGGAACTGAAGCTTTCTTT.

This chain joins TRBV6-6 and TRBJ2-1; 7 bases line up with TRBD2. Germline CDR1 reads MNHNY; CDR2 reads SVGAGI (reference sequence). The CDR3 extends over 15 amino acids. With 7 bases clipped from V and 0 bases from J, the junction kept 6 bases outside the gene matches. The CDR3 bases are TGTGCCAGCACTCCCGGGGGGAGCTCCTACAATGAGCAGTTCTTC. This translates into CASTPGGSSYNEQFF.

This chain joins TRBV19 and TRBJ1-5; possibly TRBD1 for D (6 bases). Germline V lookup: CDR1 LNHDA, CDR2 SQIVND (reference sequence). The CDR3 totals 14 residues. The V and J ends lost 4 bases and 4 bases respectively, with 11 bases between them. The CDR3 DNA sequence: TGTGCCAGTAGTACTGACAGGAAAAATCAGCCCCAGCATTTT. Its translation is CASSTDRKNQPQHF.

This clone occurred once. V usage is TRBV5-1 and J usage is TRBJ1-4; unclear D gene. This CDR3 has 15 amino acids. With 0 bases removed from V and 0 bases from J, the gap between germline ends came to 6 bases. Germline lookup yields CDR1 SGHRS and CDR2 YFSETQ. CDR3: CASSLGVATNEKLFF. The CDR3 DNA reads TGCGCCAGCAGCTTGGGGGTTGCAACTAATGAAAAACTGTTTTTT.